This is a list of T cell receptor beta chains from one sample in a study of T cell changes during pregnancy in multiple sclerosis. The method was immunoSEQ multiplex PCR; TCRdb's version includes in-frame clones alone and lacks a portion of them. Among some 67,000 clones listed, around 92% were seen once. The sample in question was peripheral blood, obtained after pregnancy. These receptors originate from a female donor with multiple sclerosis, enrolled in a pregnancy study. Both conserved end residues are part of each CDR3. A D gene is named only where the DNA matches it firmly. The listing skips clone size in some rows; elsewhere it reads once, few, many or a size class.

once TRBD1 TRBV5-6 CASSLDRGRAGNTIYF
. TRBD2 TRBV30 CAWNKGLAGETQYF
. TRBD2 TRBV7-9 CASSLARGSGEGTQYF
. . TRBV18 CASSPNLMSSYNEQFF
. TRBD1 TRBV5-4 CASSLTGDRVGGYTF
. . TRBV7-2 CASSPGPLDTEAFF
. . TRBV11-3 CASSLQDSGANVLTF
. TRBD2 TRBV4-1 CASSLPTAGAENIQYF
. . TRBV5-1 CASSLPEYEQYF
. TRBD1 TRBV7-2 CASSPFLRDRGGNTIYF
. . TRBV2 CASSPPSRILTDTQYF
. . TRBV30 CAWSVGFTDTQYF
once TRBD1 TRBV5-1 CASSLEAAGGSYNEQFF
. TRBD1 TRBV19 CASSHTGVPNQPQHF
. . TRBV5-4 CASSPGVKNTGELFF
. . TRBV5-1 CASSLISGQTFVYGYTF
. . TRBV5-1 CASSLAGYDYEQYF
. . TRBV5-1 CASSLYSNYGYTF
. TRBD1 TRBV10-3 CAISEDRVHGYTF
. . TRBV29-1 CSVVPVDSGNTIYF
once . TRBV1 CTSSQADMAGVVEQFF
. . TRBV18 CASSPGSHNEQFF
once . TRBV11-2 CASSFLGGTLYEQYF
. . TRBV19 CASSKGGKAFF
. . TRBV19 CASWAGGSGANVLTF
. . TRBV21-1 CASSKVSETSGHTSTDTQYF
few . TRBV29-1 CSVLRGSVEQYF
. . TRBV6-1 CASSAASGLLNTGELFF
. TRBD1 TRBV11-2 CASSRDRGKAFF
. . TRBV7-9 CASSLGSGGDPEAFF
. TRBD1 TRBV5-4 CASSLASQGAPLGYTF
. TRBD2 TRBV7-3 CASSLGLVTDTQYF
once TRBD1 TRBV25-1 CASSTWDRDDYGYTF
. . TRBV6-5 CASSIQSGGTEAFF
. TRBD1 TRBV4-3 CASSQRTGVLSGANVLTF
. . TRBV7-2 CASSPFGSYGYTF
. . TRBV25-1 CASTFGDQPGYTF
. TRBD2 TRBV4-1 CASSQWTSGSYEQYF
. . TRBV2 CASSATDILEQYF
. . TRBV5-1 CASSLFSSGNTEAFF
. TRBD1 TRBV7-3 CASSSGPGTGNTEAFF
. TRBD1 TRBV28 CASSRYGPGTVQETQYF
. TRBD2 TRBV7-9 CASSLTSGRRAQETQYF
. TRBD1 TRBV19 CASRPPGQGFEQYF
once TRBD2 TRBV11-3 CASSSTSGSTGELFF
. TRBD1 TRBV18 CASSPGTGTSYEQYF
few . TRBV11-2 CASSPLYEQYF
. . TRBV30 CAWTRGEGQPQHF
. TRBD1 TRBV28 CASSLGGQGGSEAFF
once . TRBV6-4 CASSDGGAWTYEQYF
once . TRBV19 CASSSTAGRDEKLFF
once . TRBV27 CASSNPDSYEQYF
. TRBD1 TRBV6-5 CASRTGQVSTDTQYF
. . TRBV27 CASSWSGYNEKLFF
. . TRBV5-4 CASSSTASTGELFF
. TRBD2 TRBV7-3 CASSPTSGSFSEQYF
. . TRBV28 CASSLPSGHTDTQYF
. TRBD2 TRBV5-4 CASSAREGRTGELFF
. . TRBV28 CASSPLPGVIATNEKLFF